The clone carrying this T cell receptor beta chain has a count of ten or more. Amplified regions were TCR beta CDR3 sequences from RNA transcripts. With the HTBI primer set, the TCR CDR3 went through a first round of RT-PCR. Using its own MiXCR run on the multiplex PCR reads, TCRdb lists one record per CDR3 protein. The sample lists around 350,000 distinct CDR3 sequences, roughly an eighth occurring once. This specimen comes from a study of T cells in Graves' hyperthyroidism and ophthalmopathy. V lost 0 bases to trimming and J lost 6 bases, with 8 bases between them. CDR3 length: 13 amino acids. CDR1 KGHSH and CDR2 LQKENI come from the germline V gene.

The clonotype originates from a woman younger than 30 with Graves' hyperthyroidism. The chain recombines TRBV18 with TRBJ1-1, with D maybe TRBD1 (5 bases). The sample comprised blood. The CDR3 loop reads CASSPPGLAEAFF. For the CDR3, the DNA is TGTGCCAGCTCACCACCGGGACTTGCTGAAGCTTTCTTT.